One T cell receptor (beta chain) is described in this entry. Its antigen is still unknown. The sample originates from a study of cytomegalovirus exposure and HLA in healthy donors. There are 14 residues in the CDR3. The germline V and J ends were trimmed by 4 bases and 1 base, with 10 bases remaining between them. Per germline, CDR1 WNHNN and CDR2 SYGVQD (reference sequence). Amplification used 60 Vbeta primers and 13 Jbeta primers. The table came from immunoSEQ multiplex PCR; TCRdb's copy has only in-frame clones and leaves some out. The table has 170,000 or so clones, 65% to 90% seen once; the top ten hold nearly 2%. Study findings and constraints: Later analysis identified over 15,000 TCR beta sequences associated with HLA alleles, using a false discovery rate threshold of 0.05. The majority of TCR sequences were rare, yet some public TCRs appeared in many donors. A prior analysis recorded that most TCR beta V segments were productive about 87% or about 30% of the time.

The chain couples TRBV10-1 to TRBJ1-1; D possibly corresponds to TRBD1 (5 bases). Sequencing input: PBMCs. The receptor was isolated from a woman between 18 and 29 years old in good health and CMV-seronegative. CDR3 amino acids: CASSAGYGNTEAFF. The CDR3, as DNA: TGCGCCAGCAGTGCAGGGTACGGGAACACTGAAGCTTTCTTT.